The next 5 T cell receptor beta chains were all read from a single sample in a study of neurological immune-mediated disorders. MiXCR, applied by TCRdb to the 5' RACE reads, yields one record per CDR3 protein. This sample has approximately 74,000 distinct CDR3 sequences, with approximately 9.4% found just once. The sample consisted of PBMCs. The source is a man aged 50 to 60 in good health.

This clonotype was detected ten times or more. The rearrangement uses TRBV20-1 and TRBJ2-3; D not resolved. Trimming stripped 3 bases from V and 8 bases from J, with 6 bases between. Germline V gene sequence: CDR1 DFQATT, CDR2 SNEGSKA (reference sequence). CDR3 length: 10 amino acids. CDR3 coding DNA: TGCAGTGCTAGTTATGGTACGCAGTATTTT. Translating it yields CSASYGTQYF.

The table lists this clonotype with many counts. The rearrangement uses TRBV20-1 and TRBJ2-1; D not resolved. V lost 1 base and J lost 3, with 4 bases in between. The germline gives CDR1 DFQATT, CDR2 SNEGSKA (reference sequence). This CDR3 region has 12 residues. The CDR3 nucleotides read TGCAGTGCTAGAGCACTCTACAATGAGCAGTTCTTC. Protein: CSARALYNEQFF.

Worth noting for this clonotype: This may come from a read error, since a much larger clone is one base off. The V and J genes are TRBV11-2 and TRBJ1-5; 8 positions agree with TRBD1. Germline CDR1 reads SGHAT; CDR2 reads FQNNGV. Germline trimming cut 5 bases from V and 11 bases from J; bases unmatched to any gene: 8. This CDR3 is 13 amino acids long. Here the CDR3 reads CASSTETGVSQHF. The CDR3 DNA is TGTGCCAGCAGCACCGAGACAGGGGTGTCCCAGCATTTT.

This clonotype was observed at least ten times. This chain joins TRBV9 and TRBJ2-1; possibly TRBD2 for D (6 bases). This CDR3 region has 15 residues. The V gene lost 2 bases and the J gene lost 4 bases, with 13 bases spanning the gap. Germline V gene lookup returns CDR1 SGDLS and CDR2 YYNGEE. The CDR3 loop reads CASSVSGGGYNEQFF. As DNA, the CDR3 is TGTGCCAGCAGCGTGTCCGGGGGTGGGTACAATGAGCAGTTCTTC.

This clonotype was counted many times. The chain is built from TRBV5-6 and TRBJ2-7, with 9 bases aligning to TRBD1. Germline V lookup: CDR1 SGHDT, CDR2 YYEEEE. The CDR3 is 14 residues long. The trim removed 4 bases at V and 3 bases at J, leaving 5 bases unmatched. The CDR3 loop reads CASSATGGRYEQYF. The CDR3 bases are TGTGCCAGCAGCGCGACAGGGGGTCGCTACGAGCAGTACTTC.